This T cell receptor beta chain originates from a study of T-cell memory formation after mild COVID-19. About the study: The TCR clusters were mostly specific to one donor.

In this sample, this clonotype turned up many times. Its specificity is unknown. The length of the CDR3 is 11 residues. Looked up from germline, CDR1 is SQVTM and CDR2 is ANQGSEA. Trimming took off 5 bases at V and 7 bases at J, with 11 bases between the two ends. The study's findings and limits: Day 15 to 85 contracting clones showed balanced CD4/CD8; later expanders leaned CD4+. Shrinking CD4+ clones resided mostly in CM and EM, and CD8+ ones in EMRA. A subset of responding clones appeared in pre-infection memory, suggesting cross-reactive memory joined.

TCRdb ran MiXCR on the 5' RACE reads and lists one entry per CDR3 protein. This sample yields 50,000 or so distinct CDR3 sequences, of which approximately 9% are seen a single time; approximately 12% belongs to the top ten. The sequencing input was PBMCs or a T cell subset sorted from them (not recorded which). The rearrangement joins TRBV29-1 to TRBJ1-2, with D hard to call. The TCR comes from an adult woman who had mild COVID-19 (a few samples of this study predate the infection). Cell type and time point are not known. The CDR3 loop reads CSVSVGSGYTF. The DNA of the CDR3 is TGCAGCGTTTCTGTGGGAAGTGGCTACACCTTC.